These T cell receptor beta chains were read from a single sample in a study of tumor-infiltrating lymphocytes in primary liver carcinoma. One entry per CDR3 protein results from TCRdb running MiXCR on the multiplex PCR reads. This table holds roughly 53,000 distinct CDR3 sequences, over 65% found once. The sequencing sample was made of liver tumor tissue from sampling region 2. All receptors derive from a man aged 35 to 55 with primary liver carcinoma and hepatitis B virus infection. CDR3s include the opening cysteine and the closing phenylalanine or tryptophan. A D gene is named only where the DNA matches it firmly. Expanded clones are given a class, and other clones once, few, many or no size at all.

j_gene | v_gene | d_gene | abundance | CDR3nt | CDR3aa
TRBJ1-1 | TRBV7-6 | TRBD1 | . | TGTGCCAGCAGCCTCCGGGACAGGATCGGCACTGAAGCTTTCTTT | CASSLRDRIGTEAFF
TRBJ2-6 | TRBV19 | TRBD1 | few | TGTGCCAGTAGTCTCGGACAGGGTAAAGCGGCCAATGTCCTGACTTTC | CASSLGQGKAANVLTF
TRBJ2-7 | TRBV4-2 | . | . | TGTGCCAGCAGCCAAGAGCGGGCCTCCTACGAGGAGTACTTC | CASSQERASYEEYF
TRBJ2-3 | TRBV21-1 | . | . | TGTGCCAGCAGCCCTGGACTGCTCACAGTTACGCAGTATTTT | CASSPGLLTVTQYF
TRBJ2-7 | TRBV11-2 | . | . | TGTGCCCGCAGCTTGGCTACGTCTAGCTCCTACGAGCAGTACTTC | CARSLATSSSYEQYF
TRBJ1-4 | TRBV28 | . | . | TGTGTCAGCAATTCCTCGACTAGGACTGGGAGGGAAAAACTGTTTTTT | CVSNSSTRTGREKLFF
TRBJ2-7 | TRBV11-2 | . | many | TGTGCCAGCAGCTCCAACAGGAACTCCTACGAGCAGTACTTC | CASSSNRNSYEQYF
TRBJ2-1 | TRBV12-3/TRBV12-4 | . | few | TGTGTCAGCAGCTGGAGAGCGGACAATGAGCAATTCTTC | CVSSWRADNEQFF
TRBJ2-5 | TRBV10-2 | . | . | TGCACCAGTTTCAGGGGACCCCGGACCCAGTACTTC | CTSFRGPRTQYF
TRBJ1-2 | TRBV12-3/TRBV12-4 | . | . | TGTGCCGGCAGTTTAAGGGATAGGCCCTTCCATGGCTACACCTTC | CAGSLRDRPFHGYTF
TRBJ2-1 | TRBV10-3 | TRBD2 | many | TGTGCCATCAGACCTTTAGCGGGAGGGCCTCACAATGAGCAGTTCTTC | CAIRPLAGGPHNEQFF
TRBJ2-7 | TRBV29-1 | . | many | TGCAGCGTTAGTGGGGGGCGCAACGAGCAGTACTTC | CSVSGGRNEQYF
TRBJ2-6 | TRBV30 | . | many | TGTGCCTGGAAACAGGGGGGGTCTGGGGCCAACGTCCTGACTTTC | CAWKQGGSGANVLTF
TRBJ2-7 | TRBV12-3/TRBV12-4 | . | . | TGTGCCGGCACCCGACGGGAGAACTACGAGCAGTACTTC | CAGTRRENYEQYF
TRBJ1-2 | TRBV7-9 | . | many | TGTGCCAGCAGCTTAGAGGGCAGGGACCGCTACACCTTC | CASSLEGRDRYTF
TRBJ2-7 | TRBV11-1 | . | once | TGTGCCAGCAGCCCTAGGACAAGGGGCTATGAGCAGTACTTC | CASSPRTRGYEQYF
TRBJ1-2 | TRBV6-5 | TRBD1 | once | TGTGCCATTTCGAACAGGGGAAAAAACTATGTCTACACCTTC | CAISNRGKNYVYTF
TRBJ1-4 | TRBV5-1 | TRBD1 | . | TGCGCCAGAAGCACCGGGACAGGGATGAGGGAAAAACTGGTTTTT | CARSTGTGMREKLVF
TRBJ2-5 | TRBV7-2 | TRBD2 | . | TGTGCCAGCAGCGGGGGGGGTTCAGAGACCCAGTACTTC | CASSGGGSETQYF
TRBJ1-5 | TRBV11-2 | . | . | TGTGCCAGCAGCTTAGGGACAGTGGGTGACAATCAGCCCCAGCATTTT | CASSLGTVGDNQPQHF
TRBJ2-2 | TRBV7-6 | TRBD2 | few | TGTGCCAGCAGTCAGACTAGCGGGCTGAACACCGGGGAGCTGTTTTTT | CASSQTSGLNTGELFF
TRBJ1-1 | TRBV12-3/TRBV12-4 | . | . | TGTGTCAGCAGTCAAAGTTTCCGGGAGACTGAAGCTTTCTTT | CVSSQSFRETEAFF
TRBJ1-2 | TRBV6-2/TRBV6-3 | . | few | TGTGCCAATAGTTACTCTGTACGGGTAGGCTACACCTTC | CANSYSVRVGYTF
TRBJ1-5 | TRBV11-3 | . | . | TGCGCCAGCAGCTTCCAGACCTCTAGCAATCAGCCCCAGCATTTT | CASSFQTSSNQPQHF
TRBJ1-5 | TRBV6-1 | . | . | TGTGCCAGGAGTGAAAGTGACAGCAACCAGCCCCAGCATTTT | CARSESDSNQPQHF
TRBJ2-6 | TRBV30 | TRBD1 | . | TGTGGCTGGGACAGGGGTAGCTCTGGGGCCAACGTCCTGACTTTC | CGWDRGSSGANVLTF
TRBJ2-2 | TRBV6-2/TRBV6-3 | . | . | TGTGCCGGGGGCGGGCCACGAACCGAGGAGCTGTTATTT | CAGGGPRTEELLF
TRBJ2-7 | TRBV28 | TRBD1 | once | TGTGCCAGCAGTTTTTGGGACAGGGGACCTGGGGAGCACTTC | CASSFWDRGPGEHF
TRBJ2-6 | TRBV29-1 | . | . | TGCAGCGTTGCTACATGGACTGGGGCCAACGTCCTGACCTTC | CSVATWTGANVLTF
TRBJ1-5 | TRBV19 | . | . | TGTGCCAGTAGCCCGGATGGGGGCAATCAGCCCCAGCATTTT | CASSPDGGNQPQHF